The entry that follows covers one T cell receptor beta chain sequence. Its antigen is as yet unknown. This specimen belongs to a study of spatial heterogeneity in lung cancer. The wider study: Mean representation of each unique TCR and UMI combination in the raw reads exceeded 9.5 occurrences.

Time point denoted: sample taken at primary tumor resection. Frozen PBMC, nontumor lung or tumor provided whole RNA, which was sequenced unsorted. A total of about 73 untreated early-stage non-small cell lung cancer patients served as donors. The CDR3 spans 20 residues. Germline lookup yields CDR1 SGHAT and CDR2 FQNNGV. The V gene lost 0 bases and the J gene lost 6 bases, with 29 bases spanning the gap. A unique molecular identifier was carried by every single TCR cDNA molecule. TCRdb fed the 5' RACE reads into MiXCR, producing one record per CDR3 protein. The sample shows 45,000 to 55,000 distinct CDR3 sequences, roughly 5% of them seen only once. General study points: Tumor TCRs that were ubiquitous and expanded showed up in blood more at resection than follow-up.

This TCR came from a male donor with early-stage non-small cell lung cancer. Sample: PBMCs, taken at surgery. The chain carries TRBV11-2 and TRBJ1-1; TRBD1 might be the D (5 bases). The CDR3 bases are TGTGCCAGCAGCTTAGATCTAAGGGGTGTGTCGGACGGGTTAAGTCCTGAAGCTTTCTTT. It codes for CASSLDLRGVSDGLSPEAFF. Full variable domain (outside the CDR3, taken from reference TRBV11-2 and TRBJ1-1): EAGVAQSPRYKIIEKRQSVAFWCNPISGHATLYWYQQILGQGPKLLIQFQNNGVVDDSQLPKDRFSAERLKGVDSTLKIQPAKLEDSAVYLCASSLDLRGVSDGLSPEAFFGQGTRLTVV.